This T cell receptor beta chain was sequenced for a study of response to subunit inactivated influenza vaccine. TCRdb re-derived calls from the RT-PCR reads in MiXCR, one entry per CDR3 protein. The top ten hold 2.8% of the sample, which has just under 550,000 distinct CDR3 sequences, under 25% seen once. CDR3 length equals 14 residues. Germline trimming cut 4 bases from V and 0 bases from J; bases unmatched to any gene: 1. Germline V gene data show CDR1 as SGHTA and CDR2 as FQGNSA. This clonotype was observed many times. This sample also belongs to another study, concerning T cells expressing NK-cell markers. That source reports: As the method of synthesis, 5'RACE template switching with UMIs yielded TCR beta cDNA. The contribution of dominant NKG2C+ clonotypes to CD8+ T cells in six donors was roughly 1.0-7.5%. There remained a lack of clarity about HCMV specificity of expanded NKG2C+ T cell clones.

Material: CD4+ T cells sorted from PBMCs, obtained about 13 days after vaccination. This sequence was found in a man in his fifties who received an inactivated influenza vaccine. The rearrangement uses TRBV7-2 and TRBJ1-1; 8 positions agree with TRBD1. For the CDR3, the DNA is TGTGCCAGCAGCTGGACAGGGATGAACACTGAAGCTTTCTTT. It specifies CASSWTGMNTEAFF. Variable domain in full (rest from reference TRBV7-2 and TRBJ1-1): GAGVSQSPSNKVTEKGKDVELRCDPISGHTALYWYRQSLGQGLEFLIYFQGNSAPDKSGLPSDRFSAERTGGSVSTLTIQRTQQEDSAVYLCASSWTGMNTEAFFGQGTRLTVV.